The rows below give T cell receptor beta chains drawn from one sample of a study of control samples from healthy donors and cancer patients. The table came from immunoSEQ multiplex PCR; TCRdb's copy has only in-frame clones and leaves some out. The sample carries about 94,000 clones, approximately 90% recorded once. Sample: blood. The receptors originated from a woman between 18 and 30 years old in good health. CDR3s include the opening cysteine and the closing phenylalanine or tryptophan. A D gene is named only where the DNA matches it firmly. Where a row states a size, it is once, few, many or the class of an expanded clone; other rows omit it.

v_gene: TRBV18
d_gene: TRBD2
abundance: once
j_gene: TRBJ2-6
CDR3nt: TGTGCCAGCACCCAGATAGCGGGGTCTGGGGCCAACGTCCTGACTTTC
CDR3aa: CASTQIAGSGANVLTF

v_gene: TRBV12-3/TRBV12-4
d_gene: -
abundance: -
j_gene: TRBJ1-1
CDR3nt: TGTGCCAGCAGCTCTATCACTGAAGCTTTCTTT
CDR3aa: CASSSITEAFF

v_gene: TRBV7-3
d_gene: -
abundance: -
j_gene: TRBJ1-1
CDR3nt: TGTGCCAGCAGCTTATTCGAAGGGGGTATCACTGAAGCTTTCTTT
CDR3aa: CASSLFEGGITEAFF

v_gene: TRBV6-1
d_gene: -
abundance: -
j_gene: TRBJ1-6
CDR3nt: TGTGCCAGCAGTGAAGCGAGGGCAGACCCTTATAATTCACCCCTCCACTTT
CDR3aa: CASSEARADPYNSPLHF

v_gene: TRBV2
d_gene: -
abundance: few
j_gene: TRBJ2-7
CDR3nt: TGTGCCAGCAATCAACCCCCTCACCAGGCGGAGCAGTACTTC
CDR3aa: CASNQPPHQAEQYF

v_gene: TRBV10-1
d_gene: -
abundance: -
j_gene: TRBJ2-7
CDR3nt: TGCGCCAGCCCCCGTTCCGGGACCGCCTCCAGGAAGCAGTACTTC
CDR3aa: CASPRSGTASRKQYF

v_gene: TRBV5-1
d_gene: -
abundance: -
j_gene: TRBJ2-7
CDR3nt: TGCGCCAGCAGCCCGTCAACCAACTCCTACGAGCAGTACTTC
CDR3aa: CASSPSTNSYEQYF

v_gene: TRBV11-3
d_gene: -
abundance: -
j_gene: TRBJ1-2
CDR3nt: TGTGCCAGCAGCTTTGGGGAAGGCTACACCTTC
CDR3aa: CASSFGEGYTF

v_gene: TRBV7-3
d_gene: -
abundance: -
j_gene: TRBJ1-2
CDR3nt: TGTGCCAGCAGCGCTATTGACATTAACTATGGCTACACCTTC
CDR3aa: CASSAIDINYGYTF

v_gene: TRBV6-2/TRBV6-3
d_gene: -
abundance: -
j_gene: TRBJ2-1
CDR3nt: TGTGCCAGCAGCTCACCCGAGCGGTCCTACAATGAGCAGTTCTTC
CDR3aa: CASSSPERSYNEQFF

v_gene: TRBV5-1
d_gene: -
abundance: -
j_gene: TRBJ2-3
CDR3nt: TGCGCCAGCAGCTTGGATACGCAGTATTTT
CDR3aa: CASSLDTQYF

v_gene: TRBV10-3
d_gene: -
abundance: -
j_gene: TRBJ1-5
CDR3nt: TGTGCCATCAGTGAGTTCGGGCCCAATCAGCCCCAGCATTTT
CDR3aa: CAISEFGPNQPQHF

v_gene: TRBV5-1
d_gene: TRBD1
abundance: -
j_gene: TRBJ2-7
CDR3nt: TGCGCCAGCAGCTTGGTCGGACAGGGGGCGCCGGACGAGCAGTACTTC
CDR3aa: CASSLVGQGAPDEQYF

v_gene: TRBV2
d_gene: -
abundance: -
j_gene: TRBJ1-1
CDR3nt: TGTGCCAGCAGTGATTCCAGTATCACTGAAGCTTTCTTT
CDR3aa: CASSDSSITEAFF

v_gene: TRBV4-1
d_gene: -
abundance: -
j_gene: TRBJ1-4
CDR3nt: TGCGCCAGCAGCCAGGGGGGGCTTACAACTAATGAAAAACTGTTTTTT
CDR3aa: CASSQGGLTTNEKLFF

v_gene: TRBV21-1
d_gene: -
abundance: -
j_gene: TRBJ1-1
CDR3nt: TGTGCCAGCAGCAAAAAAAAGGGGACAGGGGGCGAGGGCACTGAAGCTTTCTTT
CDR3aa: CASSKKKGTGGEGTEAFF

v_gene: TRBV7-9
d_gene: -
abundance: -
j_gene: TRBJ2-2
CDR3nt: TGTGCCAGCAGCTTTACATTGAACACCGGGGAGCTGTTTTTT
CDR3aa: CASSFTLNTGELFF

v_gene: TRBV14
d_gene: -
abundance: -
j_gene: TRBJ1-6
CDR3nt: TGTGCCAGCAGCCAGAAGACACCATTAATTTCACCCCTCCACTTT
CDR3aa: CASSQKTPLISPLHF

v_gene: TRBV4-1
d_gene: -
abundance: -
j_gene: TRBJ1-5
CDR3nt: TGCGCCAGCAGCCAAGGACCTCATAGCAATCAGCCCCAGCATTTT
CDR3aa: CASSQGPHSNQPQHF

v_gene: TRBV19
d_gene: -
abundance: few
j_gene: TRBJ2-3
CDR3nt: TGTGCCAGTAGTATGCCCGGGAGCGTGGGCACAGATACGCAGTATTTT
CDR3aa: CASSMPGSVGTDTQYF

v_gene: TRBV20-1
d_gene: TRBD1
abundance: few
j_gene: TRBJ2-7
CDR3nt: TGCAGTGCAAGACAGGGCTACGAGCAGTACTTC
CDR3aa: CSARQGYEQYF

v_gene: TRBV11-2
d_gene: -
abundance: -
j_gene: TRBJ2-1
CDR3nt: TGTGCCAGCAGCCCCAGTTCGTTTTGGGATGAGCAGTTCTTC
CDR3aa: CASSPSSFWDEQFF

v_gene: TRBV20-1
d_gene: -
abundance: -
j_gene: TRBJ1-4
CDR3nt: TGCAGTGCTAGTCAGGGGACAAATGAAAAACTGTTTTTT
CDR3aa: CSASQGTNEKLFF